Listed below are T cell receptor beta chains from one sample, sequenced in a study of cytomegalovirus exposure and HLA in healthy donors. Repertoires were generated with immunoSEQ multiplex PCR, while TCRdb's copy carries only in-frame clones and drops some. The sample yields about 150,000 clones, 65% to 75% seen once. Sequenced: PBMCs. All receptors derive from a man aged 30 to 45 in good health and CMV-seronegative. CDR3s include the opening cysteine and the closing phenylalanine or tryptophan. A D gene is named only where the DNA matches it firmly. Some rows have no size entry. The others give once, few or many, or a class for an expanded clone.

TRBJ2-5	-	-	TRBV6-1	CASSEMGGKETQYF	TGTGCCAGCAGTGAAATGGGAGGTAAAGAGACCCAGTACTTC
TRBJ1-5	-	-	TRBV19	CASRGGGLSNQPQHF	TGTGCCAGTAGAGGGGGGGGGCTTAGCAATCAGCCCCAGCATTTT
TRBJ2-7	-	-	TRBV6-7	CASSSLRESEQYF	TGTGCCAGCAGTTCCCTCCGGGAGTCCGAGCAGTACTTC
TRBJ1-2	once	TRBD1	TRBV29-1	CSVLGQGGGYTF	TGCAGCGTTCTCGGACAGGGAGGAGGCTACACCTTC
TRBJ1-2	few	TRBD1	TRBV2	CASSEAQGANGYTF	TGTGCCAGCAGTGAAGCTCAGGGGGCCAATGGCTACACCTTC
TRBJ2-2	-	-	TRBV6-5	CASSLRGTGELFF	TGTGCCAGCAGTCTCAGGGGCACCGGGGAGCTGTTTTTT
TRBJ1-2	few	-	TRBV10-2	CASSDFDSNYGYTF	TGCGCCAGCAGTGACTTCGACAGTAACTATGGCTACACCTTC
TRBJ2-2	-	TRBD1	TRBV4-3	CASSQDHRTGETGELFF	TGCGCCAGCAGCCAAGATCACCGGACAGGGGAGACCGGGGAGCTGTTTTTT
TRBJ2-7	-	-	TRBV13	CASSLGTRLYEQYF	TGTGCCAGCAGCTTAGGGACCCGACTCTACGAGCAGTACTTC
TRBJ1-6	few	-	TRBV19	CASSVRGSPLHF	TGTGCCAGTAGTGTCAGGGGATCACCCCTCCACTTT
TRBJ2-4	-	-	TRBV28	CASGGPQAKNIQYF	TGTGCCAGCGGAGGCCCTCAAGCCAAAAACATTCAGTACTTC
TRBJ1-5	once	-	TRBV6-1	CASSEAAGSNQPQHF	TGTGCCAGCAGTGAAGCTGCAGGGTCCAATCAGCCCCAGCATTTT
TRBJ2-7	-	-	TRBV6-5	CASSYSRGKVEQYF	TGTGCCAGCAGTTACAGCAGAGGGAAGGTCGAGCAGTACTTC
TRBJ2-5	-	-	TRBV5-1	CASSLEGTFKETQYF	TGCGCCAGCAGCTTGGAAGGGACATTTAAAGAGACCCAGTACTTC
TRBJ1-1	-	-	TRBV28	CASSPGGGETNTEAFF	TGTGCCAGCAGCCCGGGGGGGGGCGAGACGAACACTGAAGCTTTCTTT
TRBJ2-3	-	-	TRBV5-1	CASSLEAGVKYF	TGCGCCAGCAGCTTGGAGGCAGGGGTCAAGTATTTT